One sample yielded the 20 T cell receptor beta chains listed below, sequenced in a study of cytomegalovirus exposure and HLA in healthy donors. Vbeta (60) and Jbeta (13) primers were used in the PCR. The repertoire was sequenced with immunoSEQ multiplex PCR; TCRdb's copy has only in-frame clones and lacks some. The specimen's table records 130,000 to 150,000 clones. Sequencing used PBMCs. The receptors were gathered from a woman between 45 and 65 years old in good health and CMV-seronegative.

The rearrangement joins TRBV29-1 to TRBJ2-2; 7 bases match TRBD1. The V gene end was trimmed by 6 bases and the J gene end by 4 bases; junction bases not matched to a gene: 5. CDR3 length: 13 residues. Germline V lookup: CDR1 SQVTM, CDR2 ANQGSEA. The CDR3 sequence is CSVNRGRTGELFF. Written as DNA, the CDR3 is TGCAGCGTCAACAGGGGTCGCACCGGGGAGCTGTTTTTT.

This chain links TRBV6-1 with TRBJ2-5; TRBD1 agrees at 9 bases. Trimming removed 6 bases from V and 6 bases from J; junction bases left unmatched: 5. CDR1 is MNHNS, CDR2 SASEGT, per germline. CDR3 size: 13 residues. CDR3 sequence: CASRIQGAKTQYF. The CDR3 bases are TGTGCCAGCAGAATACAGGGGGCAAAGACCCAGTACTTC.

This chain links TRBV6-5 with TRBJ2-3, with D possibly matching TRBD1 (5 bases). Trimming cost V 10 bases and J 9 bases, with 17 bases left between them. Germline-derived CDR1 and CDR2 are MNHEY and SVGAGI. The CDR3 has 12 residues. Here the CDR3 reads CATARSKGTQYF. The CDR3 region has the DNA TGTGCCACCGCGAGATCGAAGGGGACGCAGTATTTT.

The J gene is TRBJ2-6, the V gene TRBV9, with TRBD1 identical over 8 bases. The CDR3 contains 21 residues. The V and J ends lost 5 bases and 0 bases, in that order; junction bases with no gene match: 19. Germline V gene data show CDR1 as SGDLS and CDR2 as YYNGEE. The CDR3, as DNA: TGTGCCAGCAGGGATCCTCTCCCCGGGACAGGAGGGCTCTCTGGGGCCAACGTCCTGACTTTC. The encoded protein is CASRDPLPGTGGLSGANVLTF.

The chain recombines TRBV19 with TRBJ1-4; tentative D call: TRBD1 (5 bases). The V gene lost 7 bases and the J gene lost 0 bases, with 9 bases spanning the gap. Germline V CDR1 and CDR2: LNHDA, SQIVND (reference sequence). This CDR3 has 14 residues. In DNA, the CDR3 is TGTGCCAGTACCGACAGAGCAACTAATGAAAAACTGTTTTTT. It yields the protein CASTDRATNEKLFF.

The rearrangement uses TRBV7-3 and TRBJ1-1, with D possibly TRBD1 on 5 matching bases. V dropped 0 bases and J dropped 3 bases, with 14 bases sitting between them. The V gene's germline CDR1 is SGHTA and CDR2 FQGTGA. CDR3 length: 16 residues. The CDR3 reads CASSLTYQGQYTEAFF. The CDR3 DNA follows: TGTGCCAGCAGCTTAACTTATCAGGGCCAGTACACTGAAGCTTTCTTT. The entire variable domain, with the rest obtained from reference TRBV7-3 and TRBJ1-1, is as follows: GAGVSQTPSNKVTEKGKYVELRCDPISGHTALYWYRQSLGQGPEFLIYFQGTGAADDSGLPNDRFFAVRPEGSVSTLKIQRTERGDSAVYLCASSLTYQGQYTEAFFGQGTRLTVV.

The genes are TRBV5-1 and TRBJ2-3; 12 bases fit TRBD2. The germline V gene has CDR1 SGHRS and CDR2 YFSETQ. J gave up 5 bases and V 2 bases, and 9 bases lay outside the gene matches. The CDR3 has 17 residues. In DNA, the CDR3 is TGCGCCAGCAGCTTTACCTCTAGCGGGAGGGGAGGAGATACGCAGTATTTT. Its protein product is CASSFTSSGRGGDTQYF.

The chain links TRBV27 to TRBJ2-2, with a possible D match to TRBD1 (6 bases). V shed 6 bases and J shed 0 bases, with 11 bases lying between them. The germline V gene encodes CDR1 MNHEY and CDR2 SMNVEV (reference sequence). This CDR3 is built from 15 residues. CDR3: CASRTGTSNTGELFF. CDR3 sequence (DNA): TGTGCCAGCAGAACCGGGACATCGAACACCGGGGAGCTGTTTTTT.

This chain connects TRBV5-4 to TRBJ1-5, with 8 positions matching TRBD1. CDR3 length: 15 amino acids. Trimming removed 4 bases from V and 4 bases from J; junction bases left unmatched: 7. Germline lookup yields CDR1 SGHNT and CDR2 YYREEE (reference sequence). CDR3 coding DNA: TGTGCCAGCAGCCCCACAGGGGGACCTAATCAGCCCCAGCATTTT. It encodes CASSPTGGPNQPQHF. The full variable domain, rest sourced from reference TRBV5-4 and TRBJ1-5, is ETGVTQSPTHLIKTRGQQVTLRCSSQSGHNTVSWYQQALGQGPQFIFQYYREEENGRGNFPPRFSGLQFPNYSSELNVNALELDDSALYLCASSPTGGPNQPQHFGDGTRLSIL.

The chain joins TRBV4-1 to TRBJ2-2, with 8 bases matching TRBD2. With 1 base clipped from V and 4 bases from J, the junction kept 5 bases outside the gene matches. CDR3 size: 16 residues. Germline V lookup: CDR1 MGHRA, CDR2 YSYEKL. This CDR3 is CASSQGGAGVTGELFF. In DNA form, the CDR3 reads TGCGCCAGCAGCCAAGGGGGAGCGGGGGTCACCGGGGAGCTGTTTTTT.

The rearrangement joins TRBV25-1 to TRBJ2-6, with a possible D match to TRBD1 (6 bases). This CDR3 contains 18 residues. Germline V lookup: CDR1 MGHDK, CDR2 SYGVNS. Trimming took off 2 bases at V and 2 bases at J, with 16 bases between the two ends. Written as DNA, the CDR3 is TGTGCCAGCAGTGAAGGGGGCCCAGGGGCCGCTGGGGCCAACGTCCTGACTTTC. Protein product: CASSEGGPGAAGANVLTF.

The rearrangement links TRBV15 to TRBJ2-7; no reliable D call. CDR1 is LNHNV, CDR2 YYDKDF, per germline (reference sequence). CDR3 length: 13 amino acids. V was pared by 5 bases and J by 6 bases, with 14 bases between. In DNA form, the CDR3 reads TGTGCCACCAGCGGTCGCACGGCAGGCGAGCAGTACTTC. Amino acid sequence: CATSGRTAGEQYF.

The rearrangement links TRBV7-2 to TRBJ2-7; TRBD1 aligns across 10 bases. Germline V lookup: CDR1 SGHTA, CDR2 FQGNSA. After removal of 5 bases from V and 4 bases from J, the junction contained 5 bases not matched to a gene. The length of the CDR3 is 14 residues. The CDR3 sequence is CASSPDRGLYEQYF. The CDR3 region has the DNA TGTGCCAGCAGCCCCGACAGGGGGCTGTACGAGCAGTACTTC. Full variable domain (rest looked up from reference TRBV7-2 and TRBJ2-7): GAGVSQSPSNKVTEKGKDVELRCDPISGHTALYWYRQSLGQGLEFLIYFQGNSAPDKSGLPSDRFSAERTGGSVSTLTIQRTQQEDSAVYLCASSPDRGLYEQYFGPGTRLTVT.

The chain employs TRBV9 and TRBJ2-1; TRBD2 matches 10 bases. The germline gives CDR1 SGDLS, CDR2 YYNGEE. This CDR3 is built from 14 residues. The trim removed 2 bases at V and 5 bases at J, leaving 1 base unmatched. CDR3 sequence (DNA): TGTGCCAGCAGCGTTAGCGGGGGGAACAATGAGCAGTTCTTC. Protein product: CASSVSGGNNEQFF.

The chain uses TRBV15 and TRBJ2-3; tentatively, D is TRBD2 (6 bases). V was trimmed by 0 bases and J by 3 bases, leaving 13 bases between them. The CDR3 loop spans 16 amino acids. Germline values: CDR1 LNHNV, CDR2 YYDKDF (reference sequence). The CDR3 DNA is TGTGCCACCAGCAGAGATCATACGGGGGAGACAGATACGCAGTATTTT. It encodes CATSRDHTGETDTQYF.

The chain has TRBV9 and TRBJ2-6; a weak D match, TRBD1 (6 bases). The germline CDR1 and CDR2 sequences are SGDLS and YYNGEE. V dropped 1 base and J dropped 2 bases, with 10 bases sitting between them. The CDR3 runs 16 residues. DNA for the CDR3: TGTGCCAGCAGCGTACCCCGACAGGCTGGGGCCAACGTCCTGACTTTC. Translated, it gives CASSVPRQAGANVLTF.

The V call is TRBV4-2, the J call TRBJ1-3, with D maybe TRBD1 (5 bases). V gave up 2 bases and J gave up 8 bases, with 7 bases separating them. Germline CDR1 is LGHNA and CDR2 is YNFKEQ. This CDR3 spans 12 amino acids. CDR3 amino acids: CASSQSGDTIYF. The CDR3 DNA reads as TGTGCCAGCAGCCAATCGGGGGACACCATATATTTT.

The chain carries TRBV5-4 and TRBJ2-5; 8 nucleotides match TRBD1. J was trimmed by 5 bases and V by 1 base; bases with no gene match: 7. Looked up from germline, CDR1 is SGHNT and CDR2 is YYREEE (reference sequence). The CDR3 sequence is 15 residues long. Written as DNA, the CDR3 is TGTGCCAGCAGCTTGAGACAGGGGATGACGGAGACCCAGTACTTC. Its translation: CASSLRQGMTETQYF.

CDR3 region: CASSFQGTEAFF. CDR3 bases: TGTGCCAGCAGCTTTCAGGGCACTGAAGCTTTCTTT. V gene TRBV5-4 combines with J gene TRBJ1-1, with D perhaps TRBD1 (5 bases). The CDR3 length is 12 residues. CDR1 is SGHNT and CDR2 is YYREEE in the germline V gene (reference sequence). Trimming stripped 2 bases from V and 4 bases from J, with 6 bases between.

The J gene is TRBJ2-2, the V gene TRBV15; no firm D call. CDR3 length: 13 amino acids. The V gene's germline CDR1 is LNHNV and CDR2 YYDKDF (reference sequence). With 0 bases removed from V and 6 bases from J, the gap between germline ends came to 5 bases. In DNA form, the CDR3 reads TGTGCCACCAGCAGAGATTTAGCCGGGGAGCTGTTTTTT. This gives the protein CATSRDLAGELFF. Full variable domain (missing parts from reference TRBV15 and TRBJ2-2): DAMVIQNPRYQVTQFGKPVTLSCSQTLNHNVMYWYQQKSSQAPKLLFHYYDKDFNNEADTPDNFQSRRPNTSFCFLDIRSPGLGDTAMYLCATSRDLAGELFFGEGSRLTVL.